The 2 T cell receptor beta chains below come from one sample, sequenced in a study of T-cell memory formation after mild COVID-19. TCRdb itself ran the 5' RACE reads through MiXCR, one entry per CDR3 protein. The sample records under 300,000 distinct CDR3 sequences, 8.2% being singletons. Sequencing was done on a sample of PBMCs or a T cell subset sorted from them (not recorded which). The source of these receptors is a man aged 18 to 35 who had mild COVID-19 (a few samples of this study predate the infection). Cell type and time point are not known.

This clonotype was recorded at least ten times. The chain employs TRBV6-2 or TRBV6-3 and TRBJ2-1, with 9 bases identical to TRBD2. The CDR3 spans 15 residues. Losses at the gene ends were 4 bases for V and 0 bases for J; bases not matched to a gene: 1. From germline, CDR1 is MNHEY and CDR2 SVGEGT. The CDR3 region has the DNA TGTGCCAGCAGTTTGACTAGCGGCTCCTACAATGAGCAGTTCTTC. Translation: CASSLTSGSYNEQFF.

This clonotype was recorded a few times. This sequence joins TRBV12-3 or TRBV12-4 and TRBJ1-2, with D unclear. Deletions cut 4 bases from V and 4 bases from J, with 13 bases between. The CDR3 loop spans 14 amino acids. The CDR3 reads CASSYQDGFYGYTF. CDR3 bases: TGTGCCAGCAGTTACCAAGACGGATTCTATGGCTACACCTTC.